The 32 T cell receptor beta chains reported below all come from one sample, sequenced in a study of OX40 agonist ivuxolimab in advanced cancers. Clones were sequenced by immunoSEQ multiplex PCR, and TCRdb holds only the in-frame ones, with some missing. The sample carries approximately 15,000 clones, roughly 77% recorded once. Material: CD4+ or CD8+ T cells sorted from blood, obtained in a trial of the OX40 agonist ivuxolimab. These receptors were taken from an adult with an advanced solid tumor such as melanoma, head and neck, liver or kidney cancer.

The CDR3 protein is CASSLSGSGWETQYF. The DNA for the CDR3 is TGTGCCAGCAGCTTATCTGGGTCGGGCTGGGAGACCCAGTACTTC. The V call is TRBV7-6, the J call TRBJ2-5; unclear D gene. Germline lookup yields CDR1 SGHVS and CDR2 FNYEAQ. The CDR3 has 15 amino acids. V lost 2 bases and J lost 5, with 15 bases in between.

The chain couples TRBV28 to TRBJ2-2; D is perhaps TRBD2 (5 bases). The CDR3 has 20 amino acids. V dropped 5 bases and J dropped 2 bases, with 27 bases sitting between them. CDR1 and CDR2 (germline): MDHEN, SYDVKM. In DNA form, the CDR3 reads TGTGCCAGCAGTCCACTCAGAGGCTGGGAGCCGAGTCTTAACACCGGGGAGCTGTTTTTT. Residues: CASSPLRGWEPSLNTGELFF.

The CDR3 DNA follows: TGCGCCAGCAGTGAAACGGCCGGGGGGGATGAGCAGTTCTTC. It is translated as CASSETAGGDEQFF. This chain uses TRBV10-1 with TRBJ2-1; 8 bases line up with TRBD2. Germline trimming cut 3 bases from V and 8 bases from J; bases unmatched to any gene: 6. The CDR3 is 14 residues long. Germline V gives CDR1 WNHNN, CDR2 SYGVQD (reference sequence).

V is TRBV5-1 and J is TRBJ2-5, with D tentatively TRBD2 (5 bases). Looked up from germline, CDR1 is SGHRS and CDR2 is YFSETQ. The CDR3 extends over 14 amino acids. Trimming left V 4 bases short and J 4 bases short, with 14 bases between. The CDR3 DNA reads TGCGCCAGCAGCCCAGACTATACCGCAGAGACCCAGTACTTC. Encoded protein: CASSPDYTAETQYF. The whole variable domain, remainder taken from reference TRBV5-1 and TRBJ2-5, is KAGVTQTPRYLIKTRGQQVTLSCSPISGHRSVSWYQQTPGQGLQFLFEYFSETQRNKGNFPGRFSGRQFSNSRSEMNVSTLELGDSALYLCASSPDYTAETQYFGPGTRLLVL.

The rearrangement joins TRBV23-1 to TRBJ1-1, with a possible D match to TRBD1 (5 bases). TRBV23-1 falls under the ORF class, with uncertain function. The CDR3 loop spans 15 amino acids. V shed 2 bases and J shed 2 bases, with 12 bases lying between them. The CDR3 DNA follows: TGCGCCAGCAGTCAAACCGGGACCGAAAACACTGAAGCTTTCTTT. Its translation: CASSQTGTENTEAFF.

The chain is built from TRBV29-1 and TRBJ2-3; 15 nucleotides align to TRBD2. The CDR3 loop spans 14 amino acids. The ends lost 6 bases at V and 6 bases at J; junction bases unmatched: 4. Germline V gives CDR1 SQVTM, CDR2 ANQGSEA. CDR3 coding DNA: TGCAGCGTCCGCGGACTAGCGGGAGGGGATACGCAGTATTTT. As protein: CSVRGLAGGDTQYF.

In this sample, this clone turned up a few times. This sequence joins TRBV7-3 and TRBJ2-1; 10 nucleotides line up with TRBD2. Germline CDR1 reads SGHTA; CDR2 reads FQGTGA. J lost 9 bases, V lost 5 bases, and 10 bases had no gene match. CDR3 length: 15 amino acids. CDR3 protein: CASSPGLARTAEQFF. CDR3 nucleotides: TGTGCCAGCAGCCCGGGACTAGCGCGGACGGCTGAGCAGTTCTTC.

By proportion, this clone is medium-sized (0.01 to 0.1%). Within the sample, other DNA sequences also encode this same CDR3. The chain uses TRBV2 and TRBJ2-7; D call uncertain. Germline V CDR1 and CDR2: SNHLY, FYNNEI. The CDR3 runs 14 residues. Trimming stripped 3 bases from V and 3 bases from J, with 12 bases between. The CDR3 sequence is CASSEPGQNYEQYF. The DNA for the CDR3 is TGTGCCAGCAGTGAGCCGGGCCAGAACTACGAGCAGTACTTC.

V gene TRBV20-1 combines with J gene TRBJ2-1, with 8 positions matching TRBD2. Germline V gene data show CDR1 as DFQATT and CDR2 as SNEGSKA (reference sequence). The CDR3 runs 11 residues. V shed 5 bases, J shed 10 bases, and the junction held 4 bases outside the gene matches. The CDR3, as DNA: TGCAGTGCTGACTCTAGCGGGGAGCAGTTCTTC. It encodes CSADSSGEQFF.

A few counts support this clone. The V gene is TRBV14, the J gene TRBJ2-1; no clear D. The V gene lost 0 bases and the J gene lost 4 bases, with 7 bases spanning the gap. Germline CDR1 and CDR2: SGHDN and FVKESK. The CDR3 length is 14 residues. In DNA, the CDR3 is TGTGCCAGCAGCCAAGAGGGCAGATACAATGAGCAGTTCTTC. Residues: CASSQEGRYNEQFF.

The chain recombines TRBV6-1 with TRBJ2-2; no firm D call. The CDR3 covers 13 residues. V lost 7 bases, J lost 4 bases, and 10 bases lay in between. From germline, CDR1 is MNHNS and CDR2 SASEGT. CDR3 sequence: CASTQLGTGELFF. The CDR3, as DNA: TGTGCCAGCACCCAACTGGGCACCGGGGAGCTGTTTTTT.

This chain connects TRBV29-1 to TRBJ2-3, with D tentatively TRBD2 (8 bases). The CDR3 spans 18 residues. V shed 8 bases and J shed 3 bases, with 30 bases lying between them. The V gene's germline CDR1 is SQVTM and CDR2 ANQGSEA. In DNA form, the CDR3 reads TGCAGCAGCGTTGGGGGGACAGTAACTAGCGGTAGGACAGATACGCAGTATTTT. Amino acid sequence: CSSVGGTVTSGRTDTQYF.

CDR3: CASSNPVVGGGGYTF. Here the CDR3 DNA reads TGTGCCAGCAGCAACCCAGTCGTGGGGGGAGGTGGCTACACCTTC. V is TRBV7-9 and J is TRBJ1-2; perhaps TRBD1 as D (5 bases). The V gene's germline CDR1 is SEHNR and CDR2 FQNEAQ (reference sequence). V shed 5 bases and J shed 7 bases, with 20 bases lying between them. The CDR3 contains 15 residues.

This clone was counted between two and nine times. The chain has TRBV7-9 and TRBJ1-2; D remains ambiguous. V gave up 1 base and J gave up 4 bases, with 7 bases separating them. This CDR3 is 13 amino acids long. In germline, CDR1 is SEHNR, CDR2 FQNEAQ (reference sequence). CDR3 in amino acids: CASSLGGFYGYTF. The CDR3 bases are TGTGCCAGCAGCTTAGGTGGCTTCTATGGCTACACCTTC. The variable domain in full, completed from reference TRBV7-9 and TRBJ1-2, reads DTGVSQNPRHKITKRGQNVTFRCDPISEHNRLYWYRQTLGQGPEFLTYFQNEAQLEKSRLLSDRFSAERPKGSFSTLEIQRTEQGDSAMYLCASSLGGFYGYTFGSGTRLTVV.

The gene calls are TRBV19 and TRBJ1-1; TRBD1 matches 8 bases. The germline V gene encodes CDR1 LNHDA and CDR2 SQIVND (reference sequence). The V segment lost 5 bases and the J segment 6 bases; nucleotides outside the gene matches: 8. The CDR3 totals 14 residues. For the CDR3, the DNA is TGTGCCAGTAGTCCTCAGGACAGGGAGGCTGAAGCTTTCTTT. Protein product: CASSPQDREAEAFF.

The chain is built from TRBV6-1 and TRBJ2-7; 8 nucleotides match TRBD1. The germline gives CDR1 MNHNS, CDR2 SASEGT. The CDR3 loop spans 13 amino acids. V trimming: 1 base; J trimming: 7 bases; junction bases outside the gene matches: 3. CDR3 nucleotide sequence: TGTGCCAGCAGTGAAGACAGGGGGATTGAGCAGTACTTC. This gives the protein CASSEDRGIEQYF.

V usage is TRBV29-1 and J usage is TRBJ1-1; D unresolved. In germline, CDR1 is SQVTM, CDR2 ANQGSEA. CDR3 length: 12 residues. Trimming pared 4 bases from V and 4 bases from J, leaving 10 bases between. Written as DNA, the CDR3 is TGCAGCGTTGTGTGGGAGGGCACTGAAGCTTTCTTT. This sequence encodes CSVVWEGTEAFF. Filled out from reference TRBV29-1 and TRBJ1-1, the complete variable domain reads SAVISQKPSRDICQRGTSLTIQCQVDSQVTMMFWYRQQPGQSLTLIATANQGSEATYESGFVIDKFPISRPNLTFSTLTVSNMSPEDSSIYLCSVVWEGTEAFFGQGTRLTVV.

Remarks on this clone: This sample also contains other DNA sequences that code for the same CDR3. V and J are TRBV19 and TRBJ2-7; 7 bases map to TRBD1. With V trimmed by 4 bases and J by 3 bases, 3 bases remained unmatched. The germline V gene encodes CDR1 LNHDA and CDR2 SQIVND (reference sequence). The CDR3 runs 13 residues. CDR3 region: CASSTGTVYEQYF. CDR3 sequence (DNA): TGTGCCAGTAGTACCGGGACAGTCTACGAGCAGTACTTC.

On this clone: This CDR3 is also generated by other DNA sequences in the sample. The chain recombines TRBV11-2 with TRBJ2-7; D gene unclear. Germline CDR1 and CDR2: SGHAT and FQNNGV. The CDR3 runs to 13 residues. V shed 1 base and J shed 3 bases, with 7 bases lying between them. The CDR3 loop reads CASSLVLGYEQYF. CDR3 DNA sequence: TGTGCCAGCAGCTTAGTCCTGGGCTACGAGCAGTACTTC.

V and J are TRBV29-1 and TRBJ1-2; a weak D match, TRBD1 (6 bases). Germline V gene lookup returns CDR1 SQVTM and CDR2 ANQGSEA. The CDR3 has 12 residues. Trimming left V 7 bases short and J 3 bases short, with 12 bases between. The CDR3 bases are TGCAGCGCCATACAGGGCGACTATGGCTACACCTTC. Protein: CSAIQGDYGYTF.

This chain uses TRBV7-2 with TRBJ2-5, with unresolved D. The J call is uncertain, as TRBJ2-7 better fits the DNA end. CDR1 is SGHTA and CDR2 is FQGNSA in the germline V gene. The CDR3 has 15 residues. The CDR3 DNA reads as TGTGCCAGCAGCCCGGCGTTCTCGCGGCACTACGAGCAGTACTTC. It is translated as CASSPAFSRHYEQYF.

The J gene is TRBJ2-2, the V gene TRBV29-1; TRBD2 aligns across 13 bases. V lost 6 bases, J lost 6 bases, and 10 bases stayed unmatched. Germline CDR1 is SQVTM and CDR2 is ANQGSEA. The CDR3 runs 16 residues. The CDR3 DNA follows: TGCAGCGTCACGACTAGCGGGAGGCGTAACTCCGGGGAGCTGTTTTTT. Its protein is CSVTTSGRRNSGELFF.

The chain joins TRBV4-1 to TRBJ2-3; 7 bases are shared with TRBD2. The CDR3 loop spans 18 amino acids. Trimming cost V 2 bases and J 0 bases; bases outside gene matches: 11. Germline loops: CDR1 MGHRA, CDR2 YSYEKL. In nucleotides, the CDR3 is TGCGCCAGCAGCCAACCCCGAGCTAGCGGTTCTAGCACAGATACGCAGTATTTT. Translating it yields CASSQPRASGSSTDTQYF.

The chain couples TRBV19 to TRBJ2-7; 12 bases align to TRBD2. This CDR3 contains 15 residues. With 5 bases clipped from V and 5 bases from J, the junction kept 7 bases outside the gene matches. Germline CDR1 LNHDA, CDR2 SQIVND (reference sequence). Here the CDR3 reads CASSPTSGSSHEQYF. The CDR3 bases are TGTGCCAGTAGTCCGACTAGCGGGAGTTCCCACGAGCAGTACTTC.

In this sample, this clone turned up a few times. The V and J genes are TRBV6-6 and TRBJ1-1; D uncertain. From germline, CDR1 is MNHNY and CDR2 SVGAGI (reference sequence). V was cut by 1 base and J by 1 base, with 4 bases left in between. CDR3 size: 13 residues. CDR3 bases: TGTGCCAGCAGTTACTTGGGGAACACTGAAGCTTTCTTT. This translates into CASSYLGNTEAFF.

This clone has a single count. For the CDR3, the DNA is TGTGCCAGTAGTATTGGGACCGGGACCGGAGATGAAAAACTGTTTTTT. The encoded protein is CASSIGTGTGDEKLFF. The chain employs TRBV19 and TRBJ1-4, with D maybe TRBD1 (5 bases). V lost 3 bases and J lost 6, with 17 bases in between. Per the germline V gene, CDR1 is LNHDA and CDR2 is SQIVND (reference sequence). The CDR3 is 16 amino acids.

The chain combines TRBV4-1 with TRBJ1-4; TRBD1 matches at 8 bases. The junction had 3 bases not matched to a gene; V was cut back by 2 bases and J by 7 bases. From germline, CDR1 is MGHRA and CDR2 YSYEKL. This CDR3 is 14 amino acids long. The CDR3 reads CASSQTQGGEKLFF. DNA for the CDR3: TGCGCCAGCAGCCAAACACAGGGGGGTGAAAAACTGTTTTTT.

The V and J genes are TRBV4-1 and TRBJ1-1, with 8 bases fitting TRBD1. The CDR3 has 14 amino acids. The J segment lost 5 bases and the V segment lost 10 bases, leaving 12 bases of the junction unmatched. CDR1 is MGHRA and CDR2 is YSYEKL in the germline V gene. CDR3 nucleotide sequence: TGCGCCACCGCTAGGGCAGGGGGCGAAACTGAAGCTTTCTTT. Translated: CATARAGGETEAFF.

J is TRBJ2-1 and V is TRBV5-1, with TRBD2 matching over 14 bases. This CDR3 spans 18 amino acids. Germline lookup yields CDR1 SGHRS and CDR2 YFSETQ. The V segment lost 4 bases and the J segment 1 base; nucleotides outside the gene matches: 7. CDR3 in amino acids: CASSPGTSGSWSYNEQFF. For the CDR3, the DNA is TGCGCCAGCAGCCCCGGGACTAGCGGGAGTTGGTCCTACAATGAGCAGTTCTTC. The whole variable domain, filled in from reference TRBV5-1 and TRBJ2-1, reads KAGVTQTPRYLIKTRGQQVTLSCSPISGHRSVSWYQQTPGQGLQFLFEYFSETQRNKGNFPGRFSGRQFSNSRSEMNVSTLELGDSALYLCASSPGTSGSWSYNEQFFGPGTRLTVL.

This chain links TRBV4-1 with TRBJ1-1; 7 bases match TRBD1. After removal of 2 bases from V and 1 base from J, the junction contained 4 bases not matched to a gene. Looked up from germline, CDR1 is MGHRA and CDR2 is YSYEKL. This CDR3 spans 15 amino acids. The CDR3 sequence: CASSQKTGPNTEAFF. CDR3 nucleotides: TGCGCCAGCAGCCAAAAGACAGGGCCGAACACTGAAGCTTTCTTT.

This clone has only a few counts. The rearrangement joins TRBV11-3 to TRBJ2-7, with 9 bases fitting TRBD2. J lost 3 bases, V lost 5 bases, and 8 bases had no gene match. The CDR3 sequence is 15 residues long. The germline V gene has CDR1 SGHNT and CDR2 YENEEA. The CDR3 loop reads CASSLTDSGGYEQYF. The CDR3 DNA reads as TGTGCCAGCAGCCTAACTGATAGCGGGGGCTACGAGCAGTACTTC.

The rearrangement links TRBV6-4 to TRBJ2-1; weak D call: TRBD2 (6 bases). The germline V and J ends were trimmed by 5 bases and 6 bases, with 17 bases remaining between them. This CDR3 spans 15 amino acids. The germline CDR1 and CDR2 sequences are MRHNA and SNTAGT. The CDR3 loop is CASSHWASEGNEQFF. In DNA form, the CDR3 reads TGTGCCAGCAGTCACTGGGCTAGCGAGGGCAATGAGCAGTTCTTC.